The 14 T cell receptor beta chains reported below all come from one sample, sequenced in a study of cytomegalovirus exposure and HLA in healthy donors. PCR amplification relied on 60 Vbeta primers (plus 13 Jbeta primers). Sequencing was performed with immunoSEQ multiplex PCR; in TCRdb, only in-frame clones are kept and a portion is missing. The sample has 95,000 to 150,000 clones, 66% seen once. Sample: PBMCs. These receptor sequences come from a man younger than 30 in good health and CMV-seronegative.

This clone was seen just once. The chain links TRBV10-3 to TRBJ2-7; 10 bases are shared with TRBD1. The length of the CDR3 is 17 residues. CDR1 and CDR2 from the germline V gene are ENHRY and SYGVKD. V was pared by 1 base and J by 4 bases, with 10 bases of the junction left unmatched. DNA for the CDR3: TGTGCCATCAGTGAGTTATCGACAGGGGGCAAGACTTACGAGCAGTACTTC. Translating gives CAISELSTGGKTYEQYF.

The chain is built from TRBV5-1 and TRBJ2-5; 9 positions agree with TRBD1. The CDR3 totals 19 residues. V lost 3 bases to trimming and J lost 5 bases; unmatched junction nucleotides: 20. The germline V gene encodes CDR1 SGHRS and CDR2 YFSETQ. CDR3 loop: CASSSFWVTGGEILETQYF. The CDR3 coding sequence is TGCGCCAGCAGCTCCTTCTGGGTGACAGGGGGAGAAATACTTGAGACCCAGTACTTC.

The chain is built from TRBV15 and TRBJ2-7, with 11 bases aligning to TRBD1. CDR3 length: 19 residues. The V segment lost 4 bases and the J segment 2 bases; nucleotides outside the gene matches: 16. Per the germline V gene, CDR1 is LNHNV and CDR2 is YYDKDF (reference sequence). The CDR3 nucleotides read TGTGCCACCAGCACCACCCATCCGGGACAGGGGGTTACCACCTACGAGCAGTACTTC. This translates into CATSTTHPGQGVTTYEQYF.

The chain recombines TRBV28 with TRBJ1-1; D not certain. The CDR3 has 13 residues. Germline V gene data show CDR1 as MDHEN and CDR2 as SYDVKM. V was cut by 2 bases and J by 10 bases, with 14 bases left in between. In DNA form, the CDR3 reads TGTGCCAGCAGTTTAATACTCGGGGAGCCAGCTTTCTTT. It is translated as CASSLILGEPAFF.

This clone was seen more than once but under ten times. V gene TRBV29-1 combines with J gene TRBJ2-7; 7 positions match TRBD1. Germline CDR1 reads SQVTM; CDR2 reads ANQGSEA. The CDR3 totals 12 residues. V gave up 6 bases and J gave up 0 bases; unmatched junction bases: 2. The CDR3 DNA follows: TGCAGCGTGACAGGGTCCTCCTACGAGCAGTACTTC. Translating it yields CSVTGSSYEQYF.

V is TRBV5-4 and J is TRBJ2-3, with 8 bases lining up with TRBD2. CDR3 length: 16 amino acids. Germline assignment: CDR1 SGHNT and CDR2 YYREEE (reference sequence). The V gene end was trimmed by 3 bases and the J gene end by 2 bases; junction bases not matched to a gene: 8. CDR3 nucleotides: TGTGCCAGCAGCTCCCCGCGGGGGGCGATCACAGATACGCAGTATTTT. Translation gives CASSSPRGAITDTQYF.

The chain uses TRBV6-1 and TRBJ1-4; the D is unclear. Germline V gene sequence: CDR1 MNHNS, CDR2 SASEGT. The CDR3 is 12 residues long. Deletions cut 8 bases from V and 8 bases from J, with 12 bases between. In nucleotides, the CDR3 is TGTGCCAGCCAACCGAGTTTGGAAAAACTGTTTTTT. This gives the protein CASQPSLEKLFF.

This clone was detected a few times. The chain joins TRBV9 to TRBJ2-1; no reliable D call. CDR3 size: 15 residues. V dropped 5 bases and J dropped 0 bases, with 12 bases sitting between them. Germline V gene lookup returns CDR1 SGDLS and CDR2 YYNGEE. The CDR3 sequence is CASSIVLSSYNEQFF. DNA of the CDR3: TGTGCCAGCAGTATCGTATTGAGCTCCTACAATGAGCAGTTCTTC.

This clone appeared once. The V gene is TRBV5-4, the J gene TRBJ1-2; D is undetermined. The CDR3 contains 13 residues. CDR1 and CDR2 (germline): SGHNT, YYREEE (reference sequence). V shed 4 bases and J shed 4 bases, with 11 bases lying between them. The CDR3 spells CASSNDTAYGYTF. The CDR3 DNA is TGTGCCAGCAGCAACGACACCGCCTATGGCTACACCTTC.

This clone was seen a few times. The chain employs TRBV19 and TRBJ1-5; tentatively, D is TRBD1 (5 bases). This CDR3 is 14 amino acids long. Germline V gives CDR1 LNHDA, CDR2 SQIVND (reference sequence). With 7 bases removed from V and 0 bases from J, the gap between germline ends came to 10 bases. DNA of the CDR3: TGTGCCAGTAACGGGGGATATAGCAATCAGCCCCAGCATTTT. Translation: CASNGGYSNQPQHF. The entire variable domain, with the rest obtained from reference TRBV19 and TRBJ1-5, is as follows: DGGITQSPKYLFRKEGQNVTLSCEQNLNHDAMYWYRQDPGQGLRLIYYSQIVNDFQKGDIAEGYSVSREKKESFPLTVTSAQKNPTAFYLCASNGGYSNQPQHFGDGTRLSIL.

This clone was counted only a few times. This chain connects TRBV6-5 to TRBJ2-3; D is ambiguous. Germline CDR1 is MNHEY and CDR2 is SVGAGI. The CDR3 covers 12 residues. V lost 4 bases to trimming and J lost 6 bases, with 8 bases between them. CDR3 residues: CASSSLSDTQYF. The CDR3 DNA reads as TGTGCCAGCAGTTCTTTGTCTGATACGCAGTATTTT.

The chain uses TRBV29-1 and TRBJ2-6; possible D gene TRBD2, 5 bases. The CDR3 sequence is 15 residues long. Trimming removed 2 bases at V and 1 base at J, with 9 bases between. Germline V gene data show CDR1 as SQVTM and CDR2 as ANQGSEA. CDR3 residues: CSVERWESGANVLTF. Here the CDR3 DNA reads TGCAGCGTTGAAAGGTGGGAGTCTGGGGCCAACGTCCTGACTTTC.

This CDR3 reads CAWTLSSYEQYF. The CDR3 coding sequence is TGTGCCTGGACATTGAGCTCCTACGAGCAGTACTTC. The gene calls are TRBV30 and TRBJ2-7; D not certain. V dropped 4 bases and J dropped 0 bases, with 7 bases sitting between them. In germline, CDR1 is GTSNPN, CDR2 SVGIG (reference sequence). The CDR3 extends over 12 amino acids.

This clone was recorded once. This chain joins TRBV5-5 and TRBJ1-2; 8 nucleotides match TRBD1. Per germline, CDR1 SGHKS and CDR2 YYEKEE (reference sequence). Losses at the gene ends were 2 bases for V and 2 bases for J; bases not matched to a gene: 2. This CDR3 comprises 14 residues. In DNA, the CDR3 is TGTGCCAGCAGCTTACGGACAGGGAACTATGGCTACACCTTC. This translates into CASSLRTGNYGYTF.